The clone carrying this T cell receptor (beta chain) was picked up many times. The authors amplified TCR beta CDR3 regions from RNA transcripts. The first-round RT-PCR employed HTBI primers together with the Qiagen OneStep RT-PCR kit. A multiplex PCR was then performed as the second round. MiXCR, run by TCRdb on the multiplex PCR reads, gives a single entry per CDR3 protein. The table includes roughly 300,000 distinct CDR3 sequences, roughly 15% detected once. This entry belongs to a study of Graves' ophthalmopathy and Graves' hyperthyroidism. Germline V gives CDR1 SEHNR, CDR2 FQNEAQ (reference sequence). Between the trimmed V and J ends, which lost 3 bases and 4 bases, there was a span of 12 bases. This CDR3 region has 14 residues.

Sequencing was performed on peripheral blood. The sequence derives from an adult man with Graves' ophthalmopathy. J is TRBJ1-2 and V is TRBV7-9, with D possibly TRBD1 on 5 matching bases. The DNA for the CDR3 is TGTGCCAGCAGCTTCATGACAGACCCCTATGGCTACACCTTC. Encoded protein: CASSFMTDPYGYTF. Looking up the rest from reference TRBV7-9 and TRBJ1-2 gives the full variable domain: DTGVSQNPRHKITKRGQNVTFRCDPISEHNRLYWYRQTLGQGPEFLTYFQNEAQLEKSRLLSDRFSAERPKGSFSTLEIQRTEQGDSAMYLCASSFMTDPYGYTFGSGTRLTVV.